Sequencing of this T cell receptor (beta chain) was carried out in a study of shared clonotypes between healthy human individuals. V was clipped by 4 bases and J by 0 bases, with 7 bases between them. The CDR3 spans 13 residues. Germline CDR1 and CDR2: MGHRA and YSYEKL. In the original processing: Junction-only sequences without quality scores came from ImmunoSEQ, so filtering differed. Produced via immunoSEQ multiplex PCR; TCRdb's table is partial and in-frame only. The V and J calls and clone size were taken over from that table, and D and trimming were inferred from the DNA. Counted here are 1.5 million to 2.5 million clones, approximately 94% occurring once; the ten biggest clones make up 0.95% to 1.5%. The naive CD8 population came from CD45RO-negative cells selected for CCR7, without terminally differentiated effector memory CD45RA+ cells.

The TCR sequence derives from a man between 18 and 29 years old in good health. This chain connects TRBV4-1 to TRBJ2-7; D remains unclear. The material sequenced was naive CD8+ T cells sorted from blood. In DNA form, the CDR3 reads TGCGCCAGCAGCCCCCCCGACTCCTACGAGCAGTACTTC. It codes for CASSPPDSYEQYF.